This T cell receptor beta chain was identified during a study of OX40 agonist ivuxolimab in advanced cancers. Whole-study context: Age averaged approximately 60 years (range roughly 20 to 90), and just over 80% were male. Regarding the study as a whole: Expanded clones belonging to CD8+ T cells outnumbered, on average, those of CD4+.

Germline CDR1 and CDR2: LNHDA and SQIVND (reference sequence). Trimming took 10 bases from V and 0 from J, leaving 16 bases between them. This CDR3 contains 14 residues. Clones were sequenced by immunoSEQ multiplex PCR, and TCRdb holds only the in-frame ones, with some missing. The sample contains 85,000 to 100,000 clones, about 92% of which appear only once. Points on this clone: The antigen remains unidentified.

The source of this sequence is an adult with an advanced solid tumor such as melanoma, head and neck, liver or kidney cancer. The input for sequencing was CD4+ or CD8+ T cells sorted from blood, taken in a trial of the OX40 agonist ivuxolimab. The rearrangement uses TRBV19 and TRBJ2-7; TRBD2 is a possible D gene (5 bases). The CDR3, as DNA: TGTGCCACTAAGAGGACGGGAAGCTCCTACGAGCAGTACTTC. Translation gives CATKRTGSSYEQYF.